The next 7 T cell receptor beta chains were all read from a single sample in a study of blood T cell repertoires in COVID-19. Sequencing used immunoSEQ multiplex PCR; TCRdb keeps in-frame clones, though not all of them. The sample holds more than 110,000 clones, about 82% seen once. Material: peripheral blood. These receptors were collected from a man aged 50-59 years with acute or convalescent COVID-19.

The rearrangement uses TRBV10-3 and TRBJ2-2; TRBD1 matches at 8 bases. Losses at the gene ends were 6 bases for V and 5 bases for J; bases not matched to a gene: 11. Germline V CDR1 and CDR2: ENHRY, SYGVKD. The CDR3 runs 16 residues. The chain's CDR3 is CAISQGDRGVTGELFF. Here the CDR3 DNA reads TGTGCCATCAGCCAGGGTGACAGGGGCGTTACCGGGGAGCTGTTTTTT.

In its sample, this clone was seen a few times. The chain links TRBV5-1 to TRBJ2-4; 9 bases align to TRBD1. This CDR3 has 17 amino acids. Germline V gene lookup returns CDR1 SGHRS and CDR2 YFSETQ. The V segment lost 4 bases and the J segment 1 base; nucleotides outside the gene matches: 9. The CDR3 nucleotides are TGCGCCAGCAGCGACGGGGACAGGGTGTGGGCCAAAAACATTCAGTACTTC. It yields the protein CASSDGDRVWAKNIQYF.

This chain links TRBV5-1 with TRBJ1-6; 8 nucleotides line up with TRBD1. This CDR3 has 18 residues. V lost 4 bases, J lost 0 bases, and 9 bases stayed unmatched. From germline, CDR1 is SGHRS and CDR2 YFSETQ. CDR3 DNA: TGCGCCAGCAGCCTTGGGGCGACAGGGGTCTCCTATAATTCACCCCTCCACTTT. This sequence encodes CASSLGATGVSYNSPLHF.

The J gene is TRBJ2-5, the V gene TRBV25-1; 9 bases align to TRBD2. The V segment lost 3 bases and the J segment 2 bases; nucleotides outside the gene matches: 4. In germline, CDR1 is MGHDK, CDR2 SYGVNS. The CDR3 contains 15 residues. The chain's CDR3 is CASSDGSGGQETQYF. The CDR3 DNA reads TGTGCCAGCAGTGATGGTAGCGGGGGACAAGAGACCCAGTACTTC.

In this sample, this clone turned up a few times. This chain connects TRBV6-1 to TRBJ1-5, with D unresolved. The CDR3 extends over 14 amino acids. Germline V CDR1 and CDR2: MNHNS, SASEGT. V was pared by 0 bases and J by 6 bases, with 9 bases between. The CDR3 bases are TGTGCCAGCAGTGAAGCTTTCGTCGGTCAGCCCCAGCATTTT. It translates to CASSEAFVGQPQHF.

This chain joins TRBV7-8 and TRBJ1-1; D is unresolved. Trimming pared 5 bases from V and 1 base from J, leaving 11 bases between. CDR1 is SGHVS, CDR2 FQNEAQ, per germline. There are 14 residues in the CDR3. For the CDR3, the DNA is TGTGCCAGCAGCGGCGGGCAGTCGAACACTGAAGCTTTCTTT. Its protein product is CASSGGQSNTEAFF.

V gene TRBV6-5 combines with J gene TRBJ2-2; D is perhaps TRBD2 (5 bases). The length of the CDR3 is 14 residues. CDR1 MNHEY and CDR2 SVGAGI come from the germline V gene. Trimming removed 6 bases from V and 2 bases from J, with 10 bases in between. The CDR3 nucleotides read TGTGCCAGCAGAGGCAGCGGAAACACCGGGGAGCTGTTTTTT. It yields the protein CASRGSGNTGELFF.